This T cell receptor beta chain was recorded in a study of T-cell memory formation after mild COVID-19. The germline V gene encodes CDR1 SEHNR and CDR2 FQNEAQ (reference sequence). J gave up 4 bases and V 3 bases, and 8 bases lay outside the gene matches. The CDR3 has 15 residues. Turning to this clonotype: Its specificity is not known.

Whole-study results and caveats: Contracting CD8+ clones were enriched in EMRA, CD4+ mainly in CM and EM.

TCRdb analysed the 5' RACE reads with MiXCR anew, one entry per CDR3 protein. Counted here are about 12,000 distinct CDR3 sequences, about 14% occurring once; the ten biggest clones make up around half. The clonotype originates from a man between 18 and 29 years old who had mild COVID-19 (a few samples of this study predate the infection). Cell type and time point are not known. This chain connects TRBV7-9 to TRBJ2-5; 7 nucleotides line up with TRBD1. Sequencing used PBMCs or a T cell subset sorted from them (not recorded which). The CDR3 spells CASSFSWDRRETQYF. The DNA for the CDR3 is TGTGCCAGCAGCTTTAGTTGGGACAGAAGAGAGACCCAGTACTTC.